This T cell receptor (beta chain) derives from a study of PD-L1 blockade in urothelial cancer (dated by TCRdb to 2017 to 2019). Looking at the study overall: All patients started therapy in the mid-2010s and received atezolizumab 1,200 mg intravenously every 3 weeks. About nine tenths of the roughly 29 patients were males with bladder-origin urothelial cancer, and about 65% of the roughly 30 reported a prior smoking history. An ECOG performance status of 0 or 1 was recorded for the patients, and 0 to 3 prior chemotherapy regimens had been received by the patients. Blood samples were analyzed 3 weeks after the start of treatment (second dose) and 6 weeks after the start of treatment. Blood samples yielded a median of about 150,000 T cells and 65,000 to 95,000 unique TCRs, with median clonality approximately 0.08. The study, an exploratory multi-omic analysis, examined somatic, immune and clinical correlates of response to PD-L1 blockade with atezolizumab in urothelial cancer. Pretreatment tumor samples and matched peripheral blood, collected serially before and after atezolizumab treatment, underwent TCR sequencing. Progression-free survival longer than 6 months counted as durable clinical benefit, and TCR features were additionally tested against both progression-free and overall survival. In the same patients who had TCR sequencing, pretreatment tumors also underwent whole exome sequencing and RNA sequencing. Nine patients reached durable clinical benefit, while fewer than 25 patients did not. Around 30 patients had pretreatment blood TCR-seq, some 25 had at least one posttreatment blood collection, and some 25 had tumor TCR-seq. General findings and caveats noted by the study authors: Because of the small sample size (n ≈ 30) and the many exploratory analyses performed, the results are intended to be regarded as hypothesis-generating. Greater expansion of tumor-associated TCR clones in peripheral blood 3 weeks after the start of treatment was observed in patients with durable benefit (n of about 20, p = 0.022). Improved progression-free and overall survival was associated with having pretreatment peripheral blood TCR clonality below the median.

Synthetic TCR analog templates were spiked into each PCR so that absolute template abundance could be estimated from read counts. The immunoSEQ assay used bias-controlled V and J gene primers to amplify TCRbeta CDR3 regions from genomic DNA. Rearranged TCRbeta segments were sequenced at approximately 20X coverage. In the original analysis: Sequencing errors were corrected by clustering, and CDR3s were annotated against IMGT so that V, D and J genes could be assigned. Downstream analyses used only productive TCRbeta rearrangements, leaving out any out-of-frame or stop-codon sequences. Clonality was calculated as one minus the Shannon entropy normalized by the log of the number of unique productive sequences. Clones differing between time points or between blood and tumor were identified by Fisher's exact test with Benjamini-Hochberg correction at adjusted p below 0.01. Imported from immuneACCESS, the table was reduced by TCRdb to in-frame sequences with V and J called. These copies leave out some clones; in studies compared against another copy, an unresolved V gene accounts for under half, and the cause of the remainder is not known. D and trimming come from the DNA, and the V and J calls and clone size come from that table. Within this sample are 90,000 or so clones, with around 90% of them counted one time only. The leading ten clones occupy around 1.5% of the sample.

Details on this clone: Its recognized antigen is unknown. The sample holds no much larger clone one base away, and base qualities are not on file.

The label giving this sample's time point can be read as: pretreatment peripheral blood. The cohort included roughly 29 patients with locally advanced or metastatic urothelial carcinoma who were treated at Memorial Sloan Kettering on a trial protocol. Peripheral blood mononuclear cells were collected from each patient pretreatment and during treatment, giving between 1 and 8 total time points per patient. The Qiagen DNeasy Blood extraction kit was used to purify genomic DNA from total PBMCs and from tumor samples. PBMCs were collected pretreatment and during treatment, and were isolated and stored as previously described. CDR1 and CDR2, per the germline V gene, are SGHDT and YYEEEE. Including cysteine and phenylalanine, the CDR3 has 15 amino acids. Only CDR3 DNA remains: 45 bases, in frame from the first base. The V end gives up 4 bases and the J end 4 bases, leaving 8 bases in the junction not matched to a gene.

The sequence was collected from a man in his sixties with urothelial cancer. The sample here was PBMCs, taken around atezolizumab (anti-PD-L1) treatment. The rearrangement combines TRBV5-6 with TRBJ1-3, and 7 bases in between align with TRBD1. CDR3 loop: CASSQRQGWGNTIYF. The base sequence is TGTGCCAGCAGCCAGCGACAGGGCTGGGGAAACACCATATATTTT.